Listed here are 19 T cell receptor beta chains from one sample, sequenced in a study of blood T cell repertoires in COVID-19. The protocol was immunoSEQ multiplex PCR, while the TCRdb copy is restricted to in-frame clones and leaves out a portion. The sample records approximately 140,000 clones, 75% to 90% being singletons. The sample comprised peripheral blood. These receptors all come from a woman aged 55-69 years with COVID-19, enrolled during active disease.

The V and J genes are TRBV5-1 and TRBJ2-5; a possible D gene is TRBD1 (6 bases). V gave up 0 bases and J gave up 2 bases, with 11 bases separating them. The CDR3 covers 15 residues. Germline CDR1 and CDR2: SGHRS and YFSETQ. The CDR3 nucleotides read TGCGCCAGCAGCTTGGCCCCGGACAGTCAAGAGACCCAGTACTTC. Translation gives CASSLAPDSQETQYF.

The genes are TRBV6-5 and TRBJ2-7; D is possibly TRBD1 (6 bases). The CDR3 consists of 15 residues. The V gene's germline CDR1 is MNHEY and CDR2 SVGAGI. With 0 bases removed from V and 2 bases from J, the gap between germline ends came to 11 bases. CDR3 bases: TGTGCCAGCAGTTACTCTGGACAGAATCCCTACGAGCAGTACTTC. Translated, it gives CASSYSGQNPYEQYF.

The chain carries TRBV5-4 and TRBJ1-4; the D gene is possibly TRBD1 (5 bases). V dropped 2 bases and J dropped 5 bases, with 10 bases sitting between them. The CDR3 covers 14 residues. Germline V gene sequence: CDR1 SGHNT, CDR2 YYREEE (reference sequence). CDR3 nucleotide sequence: TGTGCCAGCAGCTTAGCAGGGAGGAATGAAAAACTGTTTTTT. As protein: CASSLAGRNEKLFF.

The chain employs TRBV9 and TRBJ1-3, with D hard to call. The CDR3 sequence is 12 residues long. Germline V lookup: CDR1 SGDLS, CDR2 YYNGEE. Deletions cut 4 bases from V and 5 bases from J, with 7 bases between. CDR3 amino acids: CASSPYRNTIYF. CDR3 sequence (DNA): TGTGCCAGCAGCCCCTATCGAAACACCATATATTTT.

V gene TRBV7-2 combines with J gene TRBJ1-3; D remains ambiguous. Germline-derived CDR1 and CDR2 are SGHTA and FQGNSA. The V and J ends lost 5 bases and 4 bases respectively, with 9 bases between them. The CDR3 runs to 13 residues. Here the CDR3 reads CASSPSRGNTIYF. DNA of the CDR3: TGTGCCAGCAGCCCATCTAGAGGAAACACCATATATTTT.

The chain employs TRBV5-1 and TRBJ1-3, with a weak D call TRBD1 (5 bases). Trimming took 2 bases from V and 4 from J, leaving 16 bases between them. Germline V lookup: CDR1 SGHRS, CDR2 YFSETQ. CDR3 size: 16 residues. The CDR3 region is CASSLVPAGNGNTIYF. The CDR3 DNA follows: TGCGCCAGCAGCTTAGTCCCAGCAGGGAACGGAAACACCATATATTTT.

The rearrangement joins TRBV2 to TRBJ1-1; TRBD1 is a possible D gene (6 bases). From germline, CDR1 is SNHLY and CDR2 FYNNEI. The V end was cut by 7 bases, the J end by 0 bases, with 15 bases between. The CDR3 runs 15 residues. DNA of the CDR3: TGTGCCAGCAAAGGACAGCCGAACATGAACACTGAAGCTTTCTTT. This codes for CASKGQPNMNTEAFF.

The chain links TRBV6-2 or TRBV6-3 to TRBJ1-4; no reliable D call. Germline values: CDR1 MNHEY, CDR2 SVGEGT. This CDR3 is 16 amino acids long. Trimming left V 4 bases short and J 0 bases short, with 12 bases between. The CDR3 spells CASSFETEPTNEKLFF. The CDR3 DNA reads as TGTGCCAGCAGTTTCGAAACAGAGCCAACTAATGAAAAACTGTTTTTT.

V is TRBV30 and J is TRBJ1-1; 8 nucleotides agree with TRBD1. The CDR3 loop spans 14 amino acids. The trim removed 2 bases at V and 7 bases at J, leaving 9 bases unmatched. The germline gives CDR1 GTSNPN, CDR2 SVGIG (reference sequence). The CDR3 is CAWSPVDRDFEAFF. The CDR3 region has the DNA TGTGCCTGGAGTCCCGTGGACAGGGATTTTGAAGCTTTCTTT.

The DNA of the CDR3 is TGCGCCAGCAGCCAAGGTAGCGGGGGGGCCAATGAGCAGTTCTTC. Its protein is CASSQGSGGANEQFF. The chain links TRBV4-1 to TRBJ2-1; TRBD2 matches at 11 bases. Germline V lookup: CDR1 MGHRA, CDR2 YSYEKL. This CDR3 comprises 15 residues. V shed 1 base and J 6 bases; nucleotides not matched to a gene: 2.

The V and J genes are TRBV4-3 and TRBJ2-7, with 10 bases fitting TRBD2. Germline lookup yields CDR1 LGHNA and CDR2 YSLEER. J lost 2 bases, V lost 5 bases, and 3 bases had no gene match. The CDR3 loop spans 14 amino acids. CDR3 residues: CASSKSGGAYEQYF. As DNA, the CDR3 is TGCGCCAGCAGCAAAAGCGGGGGGGCCTACGAGCAGTACTTC.

The rearrangement links TRBV2 to TRBJ2-7; TRBD1 aligns across 8 bases. The length of the CDR3 is 15 residues. In germline, CDR1 is SNHLY, CDR2 FYNNEI. Germline trimming cut 1 base from V and 2 bases from J; bases unmatched to any gene: 4. DNA for the CDR3: TGTGCCAGCAGTGAAGAAACAGGGGGAGCCTACGAGCAGTACTTC. It codes for CASSEETGGAYEQYF. Combining the CDR3 with reference TRBV2 and TRBJ2-7 gives the whole variable domain EPEVTQTPSHQVTQMGQEVILRCVPISNHLYFYWYRQILGQKVEFLVSFYNNEISEKSEIFDDQFSVERPDGSNFTLKIRSTKLEDSAMYFCASSEETGGAYEQYFGPGTRLTVT.

This chain uses TRBV10-1 with TRBJ2-7; TRBD2 aligns across 7 bases. The germline V gene encodes CDR1 WNHNN and CDR2 SYGVQD (reference sequence). The CDR3 is 13 residues long. V was pared by 2 bases and J by 3 bases, with 1 base of the junction left unmatched. As DNA, the CDR3 is TGCGCCAGCAGTGAGGGGGAGGGCTACGAGCAGTACTTC. Translated, it gives CASSEGEGYEQYF.

This chain links TRBV5-8 with TRBJ1-2, with D perhaps TRBD1 (5 bases). Germline assignment: CDR1 SGHTS and CDR2 YDEGEE. V was clipped by 5 bases and J by 10 bases, with 18 bases between them. The CDR3 covers 13 residues. The CDR3 here is CASRWGGTFLYTF. The CDR3 DNA reads as TGTGCCAGCAGATGGGGGGGAACATTCCTCTACACCTTC. Supplemented by reference TRBV5-8 and TRBJ1-2, the full variable domain reads EAGVTQSPTHLIKTRGQQATLRCSPISGHTSVYWYQQALGLGLQFLLWYDEGEERNRGNFPPRFSGRQFPNYSSELNVNALELEDSALYLCASRWGGTFLYTFGSGTRLTVV.

This chain joins TRBV25-1 and TRBJ1-1; the D gene is possibly TRBD1 (5 bases). V was pared by 4 bases and J by 5 bases, with 14 bases between. Germline loops: CDR1 MGHDK, CDR2 SYGVNS. This CDR3 spans 14 amino acids. The CDR3 spells CASSGLQGRTEAFF. As DNA, the CDR3 is TGTGCCAGCAGTGGACTTCAGGGTAGGACTGAAGCTTTCTTT.

This rearrangement joins TRBV6-1 to TRBJ1-2; TRBD1 matches 10 bases. Germline trimming cut 1 base from V and 5 bases from J; bases unmatched to any gene: 4. This CDR3 has 15 residues. Germline CDR1 and CDR2: MNHNS and SASEGT. CDR3 sequence reads: CASSEGRQGAYGYTF. CDR3 DNA sequence: TGTGCCAGCAGTGAAGGACGACAGGGGGCTTATGGCTACACCTTC.

CDR3 in amino acids: CASSRLAGPERVYF. In DNA form, the CDR3 reads TGTGCCAGCAGTCGACTAGCGGGGCCCGAGCGGGTGTACTTC. V is TRBV7-9 and J is TRBJ2-7, with 11 bases fitting TRBD2. After removal of 6 bases from V and 12 bases from J, the junction contained 13 bases not matched to a gene. This CDR3 spans 14 amino acids. Per the germline V gene, CDR1 is SEHNR and CDR2 is FQNEAQ (reference sequence).

The V call is TRBV27, the J call TRBJ2-7, with D possibly matching TRBD2 (6 bases). This CDR3 has 15 amino acids. The V end was cut by 3 bases, the J end by 0 bases, with 12 bases between. The V gene's germline CDR1 is MNHEY and CDR2 SMNVEV (reference sequence). The CDR3 region is CASSFFPGSSYEQYF. CDR3 sequence (DNA): TGTGCCAGCAGTTTTTTCCCCGGGAGCTCCTACGAGCAGTACTTC.

This clone showed up just a few times. The rearrangement joins TRBV18 to TRBJ1-6, with D possibly matching TRBD1 (5 bases). In germline, CDR1 is KGHSH, CDR2 LQKENI. V was cut by 3 bases and J by 6 bases, with 12 bases left in between. This CDR3 is built from 15 residues. The CDR3 reads CASSPQGSLNSPLHF. CDR3 sequence (DNA): TGTGCCAGCTCACCGCAGGGATCTCTTAATTCACCCCTCCACTTT.